Sequencing of this T cell receptor beta chain was carried out in a study of blood T cell repertoires in COVID-19. Study details: What the recovered Cohort 3 donors had was two negative PCRs, clearance, or symptom resolution. Collection of acute and convalescent COVID-19 samples took place in the United States, Italy and Spain. PBMCs, B-cell-depleted T cells, or T cells were the source of the cDNA or gDNA that made up the material.

The CDR3 is made up of 14 amino acids. Per germline, CDR1 LNHDA and CDR2 SQIVND (reference sequence). V shed 4 bases and J 2 bases; nucleotides not matched to a gene: 2. How the authors handled the data: Reference gene primer amplification gave estimated nucleated cell counts. TCRdb's table, derived via immunoSEQ multiplex PCR, lists solely in-frame clones and lacks some. The V and J calls and clone size are taken from that table; D and trimming were inferred from the DNA. The top ten clones hold roughly 2% of a sample with hundreds of thousands of clones, around 89% of them seen once. This rearrangement joins TRBV19 to TRBJ2-1; 7 bases fit TRBD2. The origin of this receptor is a woman aged 55-69 years in a cohort exposed to, infected with or recovered from COVID-19 (not recorded which). The sample was PBMCs or T cells enriched from blood (not recorded which). CDR3 sequence reads: CASSTGGTYNEQFF. The CDR3 coding sequence is TGTGCCAGTAGTACGGGAGGTACCTACAATGAGCAGTTCTTC.